The rows below give T cell receptor beta chains drawn from one sample of a study of OX40 agonist ivuxolimab in advanced cancers. Using immunoSEQ multiplex PCR, the repertoire was profiled, and TCRdb retains in-frame clones only, with some absent. The data show about 48,000 clones, about nine tenths seen once. This specimen was CD4+ or CD8+ T cells sorted from blood, taken in a trial of the OX40 agonist ivuxolimab. The receptor set was obtained from an adult with an advanced solid tumor such as melanoma, head and neck, liver or kidney cancer. CDR3s include the opening cysteine and the closing phenylalanine or tryptophan. The D gene is left open where the match is weak. Clone size is shown for a subset of rows, as once, few, many or a class of expanded clone.

size	D	V	J	DNA	CDR3
-	TRBD1	TRBV7-9	TRBJ1-1	TGTGCCAGCAGCACCAGACAGGGGAGGCCCTTGAACACTGAAGCTTTCTTT	CASSTRQGRPLNTEAFF
-	-	TRBV4-1	TRBJ1-1	TGCGCCAGCAGCCCCCTTTCGGGGGTTTGGACTGAAGCTTTCTTT	CASSPLSGVWTEAFF
-	-	TRBV6-4	TRBJ1-6	TGTGCCAGCAGGCTAGGGGAGGGTCCCCTCCACTTT	CASRLGEGPLHF
-	-	TRBV5-8	TRBJ1-5	TGTGCCAGCAGCTTGGAAAGCTTCCGGGACCGCTATCAGCCCCAGCATTTT	CASSLESFRDRYQPQHF
-	-	TRBV28	TRBJ2-5	TGTGCCAGCAGTTTGGAGCAGGGCTCTTTAGAGACCCAGTACTTC	CASSLEQGSLETQYF
-	TRBD1	TRBV11-2	TRBJ1-5	TGTGCCAGCAGTTCCGGACAGGCGGGTTGGGAGCCCCAGCATTTT	CASSSGQAGWEPQHF
-	TRBD1	TRBV11-2	TRBJ2-5	TGTGCCAGCAGCTTAGATTCGCCGGGACAGGAGGTTAAAGAGACCCAGTACTTC	CASSLDSPGQEVKETQYF
-	-	TRBV7-9	TRBJ2-1	TGTGCCAGCAGCTTACAGGGAAACAATGAGCAGTTCTTC	CASSLQGNNEQFF
-	-	TRBV9	TRBJ1-1	TGTGCCAGCAGCGTAGGACACCACTCCTCACTTAACACTGAAGCTTTCTTT	CASSVGHHSSLNTEAFF
-	-	TRBV5-5	TRBJ2-5	TGTGCCAGCAGCTTGGGAAGGGAAGAGACCCAGTACTTC	CASSLGREETQYF
few	-	TRBV29-1	TRBJ2-7	TGCAGCGTTGACATACAGGGGAGGGCCTACGAGCAGTACTTC	CSVDIQGRAYEQYF
-	TRBD1	TRBV27	TRBJ2-7	TGTGCCAGCAGTACCCGTACAGGGGGCCGCGGAAGTGTCCCCTACGAGCAGTACTTC	CASSTRTGGRGSVPYEQYF
-	-	TRBV5-5	TRBJ2-2	TGTGCCAGCAGCTTCCCAGGAACCGGGGAGCTGTTTTTT	CASSFPGTGELFF
once	TRBD1	TRBV4-1	TRBJ1-6	TGCGCCAGCAGCCAATACGGACAGGAGAATTCACCCCTCCACTTT	CASSQYGQENSPLHF
-	-	TRBV28	TRBJ1-1	TGTGCCAGCAGTTTACTAAGGAACACTGAAGCTTTCTTT	CASSLLRNTEAFF
-	TRBD1	TRBV19	TRBJ2-1	TGTGCCAGTAGTATCGACAGGGTCAATGAGCAGTTCTTC	CASSIDRVNEQFF
-	-	TRBV6-1	TRBJ1-5	TGTGCCAGCAGTGAACCCCAGCCCACTAGCAATCAGCCCCAGCATTTT	CASSEPQPTSNQPQHF
-	TRBD1	TRBV7-8	TRBJ1-6	TGTGCCAGCAGCCCGATCGACAGGGATAATTCACCCCTCCACTTT	CASSPIDRDNSPLHF
-	-	TRBV4-1	TRBJ1-5	TGCGCCAGCAGCCAACTTGTCGGACAGCCGAATCAGCCCCAGCATTTT	CASSQLVGQPNQPQHF
-	-	TRBV4-1	TRBJ2-5	TGCGCCAGCAGCCGACGCCCTAGGGCGGCACAAGAGACCCAGTACTTC	CASSRRPRAAQETQYF
-	-	TRBV13	TRBJ2-7	TGTGCCAGCAGCTTCGAGGTCGGGTACGAGCAGTACTTC	CASSFEVGYEQYF
-	TRBD2	TRBV7-2	TRBJ2-1	TGTGCCAGCAGCTTGACACTAGCGGGGGCGGGAAATGAGCAGTTCTTC	CASSLTLAGAGNEQFF
-	-	TRBV19	TRBJ2-2	TGTGCCAGTGGAATTTCATATCGAGGCACCGGGGAGCTGTTTTTT	CASGISYRGTGELFF
-	TRBD1	TRBV27	TRBJ1-5	TGTGCCAGCAGTTTGGCAGGGGGGAATCAGCCCCAGCATTTT	CASSLAGGNQPQHF
-	-	TRBV28	TRBJ1-6	TGTGCCAGCAGTTCTTCACAGGCCCTCTCCTATAATTCACCCCTCCACTTT	CASSSSQALSYNSPLHF
-	-	TRBV11-2	TRBJ1-1	TGTGCCAGCAGCTTAGCTGGGTCGCGGAGCCAGGTTTTCTTT	CASSLAGSRSQVFF
-	-	TRBV5-6	TRBJ1-1	TGTGCCAGCAGCTTGGCTTACATTGGGGGCACTGAAGCTTTCTTT	CASSLAYIGGTEAFF
once	-	TRBV11-2	TRBJ1-2	TGTGCCAGCAGCTTAGACGGTGCTAACTATGGCTACACCTTC	CASSLDGANYGYTF
-	-	TRBV2	TRBJ1-6	TGTGCCAGCAGTGAACGGTATAATTCACCCCTCCACTTT	CASSERYNSPLHF
once	TRBD1	TRBV5-1	TRBJ2-7	TGCGCCAGCAGCCCCGGACAGGGGATCTACGAGCAGTACTTC	CASSPGQGIYEQYF
-	-	TRBV6-1	TRBJ1-2	TGTGCCAGCAGTGAAGAGATTACCGGGACGAACATATATGGCTACACCTTC	CASSEEITGTNIYGYTF
once	-	TRBV9	TRBJ2-1	TGTGCCAGCAGCGTAGCCCCCGAAAACAATGAGCAGTTCTTC	CASSVAPENNEQFF
-	-	TRBV15	TRBJ1-2	TGTGCCACCAGCAGAGATAGGGCCCAGGGCTATGGCTACACCTTC	CATSRDRAQGYGYTF
-	TRBD1	TRBV6-5	TRBJ1-3	TGTGCCAGCAGCCCAGGACAGGGTGGAAACACCATATATTTT	CASSPGQGGNTIYF
once	TRBD2	TRBV27	TRBJ2-3	TGTGCCAGCGGACTAGCGGGGGGACTCACAGATACGCAGTATTTT	CASGLAGGLTDTQYF
-	-	TRBV5-5	TRBJ1-4	TGTGCCAGCAGCTTGAATTTTGGGGATGAAAAACTGTTTTTT	CASSLNFGDEKLFF
once	TRBD1	TRBV7-9	TRBJ1-5	TGTGCCAGCAGCTTAGGGACAGGGGGCAATCAGCCCCAGCATTTT	CASSLGTGGNQPQHF
-	-	TRBV11-2	TRBJ2-3	TGTGCCAGCAGCTTAGCGGGTGAAACTAGCACAGATACGCAGTATTTT	CASSLAGETSTDTQYF
-	-	TRBV7-6	TRBJ1-1	TGTGCCAGCAGCCGACGGGGGGGGCACACTGAAGCTTTCTTT	CASSRRGGHTEAFF
-	TRBD1	TRBV4-2	TRBJ1-5	TGTGCCAGCAGCCAAGAACAGGGGGGCAATCAGCCCCAGCATTTT	CASSQEQGGNQPQHF
-	-	TRBV6-1	TRBJ1-5	TGTGCCAGCAGTGTTCTCTATTTAGACAATCAGCCCCAGCATTTT	CASSVLYLDNQPQHF
-	-	TRBV4-1	TRBJ1-1	TGCGCCAGCAGCCACCCGCAGGGCAGGCGCACTGAAGCTTTCTTT	CASSHPQGRRTEAFF
-	-	TRBV7-9	TRBJ1-6	TGTGCCAGCAGCGAGGAAACCCCCTATAATTCACCCCTCCACTTT	CASSEETPYNSPLHF
-	-	TRBV5-1	TRBJ2-3	TGCGCCAGCAGATTGGGGGGAGCAGGTGATACGCAGTATTTT	CASRLGGAGDTQYF
-	-	TRBV14	TRBJ1-2	TGTGCCAGCAGCCAAGATGAGACAGGCCAGGCTACGACCTTC	CASSQDETGQATTF
-	TRBD2	TRBV27	TRBJ2-3	TGTGCCAGCAGGCCTTTAAGTACTAGCGGGGGGGCGGCAGATACGCAGTATTTT	CASRPLSTSGGAADTQYF
-	-	TRBV7-6	TRBJ1-5	TGTGCCAGCAGCTTAGACTCAGATAGCAATCAGCCCCAGCATTTT	CASSLDSDSNQPQHF
-	-	TRBV9	TRBJ1-1	TGTGCCAGCAGCGTCCGTTTGTTCGAAGCTGAAGCTTTCTTT	CASSVRLFEAEAFF
-	TRBD1	TRBV6-5	TRBJ2-7	TGTGCCAGCAGTGCCGGGACAGACGCCTACGAGCAGTACTTC	CASSAGTDAYEQYF
-	TRBD1	TRBV5-4	TRBJ1-6	TGTGCCAGCAGTTTAGACAGGGCGGATAATTCACCCCTCCACTTT	CASSLDRADNSPLHF
-	-	TRBV7-9	TRBJ2-3	TGTGCCAGCAGCCCCGCCGCAGCAGATACGCAGTATTTT	CASSPAAADTQYF
-	-	TRBV7-6	TRBJ2-1	TGTGCCAGCAGCCCAGCACCAGGGGAGTCCTACAATGAGCAGTTCTTC	CASSPAPGESYNEQFF
once	-	TRBV6-5	TRBJ2-7	TGTGCCAGCAGTTACTCCCCCGTCAGGTCCTACGAGCAGTACTTC	CASSYSPVRSYEQYF